Following are 11 T cell receptor beta chains from one sample sequenced in a study of blood T cell dynamics during melanoma immunotherapy. Using immunoSEQ multiplex PCR, the repertoire was profiled, and TCRdb retains in-frame clones only, with some absent. Of about 19,000 clones listed, 70% to 90% are singletons. Time point meaning: week 3, after first cycle of checkpoint inhibitor. The sample consisted of blood, taken from a patient treated with checkpoint blockade. These receptor sequences come from a human donor with melanoma.

The DNA of the CDR3 is TGCAGCGTTCGACAGGGGGCAGGGACTGAAGCTTTCTTT. It codes for CSVRQGAGTEAFF. The chain has TRBV29-1 and TRBJ1-1, with 10 bases matching TRBD1. The germline CDR1 and CDR2 sequences are SQVTM and ANQGSEA. This CDR3 is built from 13 residues. The V and J ends lost 5 bases and 5 bases, in that order; junction bases with no gene match: 5.

This chain links TRBV6-5 with TRBJ1-2, with D perhaps TRBD1 (6 bases). Germline V gene data show CDR1 as MNHEY and CDR2 as SVGAGI. CDR3 length: 12 amino acids. The ends were cut back, 6 bases at V and 6 bases at J, with 11 bases in the middle. For the CDR3, the DNA is TGTGCCAGCAGCCCGGGACATGATGGCTACACCTTC. It is translated as CASSPGHDGYTF.

The V gene is TRBV4-2, the J gene TRBJ1-4; 10 bases match TRBD1. V dropped 1 base and J dropped 5; count of bases not matched to a gene: 4. CDR1 is LGHNA and CDR2 is YNFKEQ in the germline V gene. CDR3 length: 16 residues. CDR3: CASSQGQGQGNEKLFF. The CDR3 DNA follows: TGTGCCAGCAGCCAAGGTCAGGGACAGGGGAATGAAAAACTGTTTTTT.

The chain carries TRBV7-9 and TRBJ2-6; 8 bases line up with TRBD1. The germline CDR1 and CDR2 sequences are SEHNR and FQNEAQ (reference sequence). Trimming removed 4 bases from V and 0 bases from J; junction bases left unmatched: 8. This CDR3 contains 18 residues. The CDR3 spells CASSSEQGVSSGANVLTF. The CDR3 region has the DNA TGTGCCAGCAGCTCCGAACAGGGGGTTTCCTCTGGGGCCAACGTCCTGACTTTC.

V gene TRBV5-1 combines with J gene TRBJ2-1; D gene unclear. Trimming took 0 bases from V and 5 from J, leaving 6 bases between them. This CDR3 is built from 13 residues. The germline gives CDR1 SGHRS, CDR2 YFSETQ. CDR3 bases: TGCGCCAGCAGCTTGGTAACAGACAATGAGCAGTTCTTC. It codes for CASSLVTDNEQFF.

The V and J genes are TRBV4-2 and TRBJ1-3, with unresolved D. This CDR3 is built from 16 residues. Per the germline V gene, CDR1 is LGHNA and CDR2 is YNFKEQ. V was cut by 0 bases and J by 4 bases, with 13 bases left in between. The DNA of the CDR3 is TGTGCCAGCAGCCAAGAGCACGTCCGTGGGGGAAACACCATATATTTT. It is translated as CASSQEHVRGGNTIYF.

The CDR3 DNA reads TGTGCCAGCAGTTACCAGGGACTAGCAGGCCGAGAGACCCAGTACTTC. Translated, it gives CASSYQGLAGRETQYF. This chain links TRBV6-6 with TRBJ2-5; 9 bases map to TRBD2. The CDR3 sequence is 16 residues long. From germline, CDR1 is MNHNY and CDR2 SVGAGI (reference sequence). J gave up 4 bases and V 2 bases, and 8 bases lay outside the gene matches.

The chain has TRBV23-1 and TRBJ2-7; 10 bases match TRBD1. TRBV23-1 is noted as an ORF with a role that remains uncertain. V was pared by 2 bases and J by 0 bases, with 4 bases of the junction left unmatched. The CDR3 is 16 residues long. DNA of the CDR3: TGCGCCAGCAGTCAAGGGGGACAGGGGAGCTCCTACGAGCAGTACTTC. This translates into CASSQGGQGSSYEQYF.

This clone came up once. This chain links TRBV11-2 with TRBJ2-7; 10 bases fit TRBD2. The V gene end was trimmed by 4 bases and the J gene end by 4 bases; junction bases not matched to a gene: 10. CDR1 SGHAT and CDR2 FQNNGV come from the germline V gene. There are 16 residues in the CDR3. CDR3 sequence: CASSSPSSGSAYEQYF. CDR3 nucleotides: TGTGCCAGCAGCTCCCCTTCTAGCGGGAGTGCATACGAGCAGTACTTC.

The CDR3 loop reads CASSLGRDRSAGELFF. The CDR3 nucleotides read TGTGCCAGCAGCTTGGGGCGGGATCGGTCGGCCGGGGAGCTGTTTTTT. The rearrangement joins TRBV5-4 to TRBJ2-2; tentative D call: TRBD2 (6 bases). CDR1 SGHNT and CDR2 YYREEE come from the germline V gene (reference sequence). The ends were cut back, 0 bases at V and 6 bases at J, with 15 bases in the middle. The CDR3 has 16 amino acids.

This clone has just a few counts. The rearrangement uses TRBV6-4 and TRBJ2-3, with a tentative D call TRBD2 (5 bases). This CDR3 region has 15 residues. V shed 2 bases and J shed 0 bases, with 9 bases lying between them. From germline, CDR1 is MRHNA and CDR2 SNTAGT. CDR3 DNA: TGTGCCAGCAGTGACGGGAGTGCTAGCACAGATACGCAGTATTTT. Translating it yields CASSDGSASTDTQYF.